Included here is one TCR beta chain sequence, with context. This record belongs to a study of vaccination and CD4 T cells after COVID-19. Study summary: Recovered patients in the cohort numbered six men and four women, two of them Hispanic. Between diagnosis and the drawing of post-COVID samples lay a median around 98 days (range 35 to 161). The post-vaccine samples came a median approximately 70 days after dose two (range 14 to 241).

Time point in this sample: late sampling 161 to 241 days after vaccination in a few convalescent patients. The CDR3 is 12 amino acids. Trimming took 2 bases from V and 14 from J, leaving 10 bases between them. In germline, CDR1 is MNHEY, CDR2 SVGAGI. One entry per CDR3 protein results from TCRdb running MiXCR on the PCR reads. The sample records 26,000 or so distinct CDR3 sequences, 45% to 55% being singletons. The J gene is TRBJ1-6, the V gene TRBV6-5; D is ambiguous. The sample in question was CD4+ T cells from blood, obtained about 7 months after SARS-CoV-2 vaccination. The receptor was isolated from a human donor who had recovered from COVID-19. The CDR3 here is CASSYQSGTLHF. CDR3 nucleotide sequence: TGTGCCAGCAGTTACCAGTCGGGAACCCTCCACTTT.